This is a list of T cell receptor beta chains from one sample in a study of radiotherapy plus CTLA-4 blockade in lung cancer. TCRdb keeps only in-frame clones here, not all; method: immunoSEQ multiplex PCR. The sample contains 85,000 to 100,000 clones, about 88% of which appear only once. Sequencing used peripheral blood, obtained from a patient treated with radiotherapy plus ipilimumab. The source of these receptors is a human donor with non-small cell lung cancer that progressed on radiotherapy plus ipilimumab. Each CDR3 is given with its conserved first and last residue. A D gene is named only where the DNA matches it firmly. Some rows have no size entry. The others give once, few or many, or a class for an expanded clone.

size: .
D: TRBD2
J: TRBJ2-5
V: TRBV5-1
CDR3: CASSSGTSKETQYF
DNA: TGCGCCAGCAGCTCCGGGACTAGTAAAGAGACCCAGTACTTC

size: once
D: TRBD1
J: TRBJ1-4
V: TRBV15
CDR3: CATSREAYWDRVTNEKLFF
DNA: TGTGCCACCAGCAGAGAAGCATATTGGGACAGGGTAACTAATGAAAAACTGTTTTTT

size: .
D: .
J: TRBJ2-3
V: TRBV4-2
CDR3: CASSQDILLTDTQYF
DNA: TGTGCCAGCAGCCAAGACATTCTTTTGACAGATACGCAGTATTTT

size: .
D: .
J: TRBJ1-1
V: TRBV2
CDR3: CASRVSEASNTEAFF
DNA: TGTGCCAGCAGAGTTTCCGAGGCCTCGAACACTGAAGCTTTCTTT

size: .
D: .
J: TRBJ2-1
V: TRBV4-2
CDR3: CASSHRGADEQFF
DNA: TGTGCCAGCAGCCACCGGGGGGCGGATGAGCAGTTCTTC

size: once
D: .
J: TRBJ2-3
V: TRBV10-3
CDR3: CAISEAGTASTDTQYF
DNA: TGTGCCATCAGTGAAGCGGGCACAGCAAGCACAGATACGCAGTATTTT

size: .
D: .
J: TRBJ2-3
V: TRBV6-1
CDR3: CASNGRTDTQYF
DNA: TGTGCCAGCAACGGCCGCACAGATACGCAGTATTTT

size: once
D: .
J: TRBJ2-3
V: TRBV18
CDR3: CATLTQRAGDTQYF
DNA: TGTGCCACCCTCACCCAGAGGGCGGGGGATACGCAGTATTTT

size: .
D: TRBD2
J: TRBJ2-5
V: TRBV7-2
CDR3: CASSLYAGGPETQYF
DNA: TGTGCCAGCAGCTTATACGCGGGGGGGCCGGAGACCCAGTACTTC

size: .
D: .
J: TRBJ1-5
V: TRBV19
CDR3: CASSISGPRSSQPQHF
DNA: TGTGCCAGTAGTATATCCGGGCCCCGTAGCTCTCAGCCCCAGCATTTT

size: .
D: .
J: TRBJ2-2
V: TRBV7-2
CDR3: CASRWGSNTGELFF
DNA: TGTGCCAGCAGGTGGGGCTCGAACACCGGGGAGCTGTTTTTT

size: .
D: .
J: TRBJ1-1
V: TRBV18
CDR3: CASSRGQGLHTEAFF
DNA: TGTGCCAGCTCACGGGGGCAGGGACTGCACACTGAAGCTTTCTTT

size: .
D: TRBD2
J: TRBJ2-1
V: TRBV5-1
CDR3: CATTLAGGRNEQFF
DNA: TGCGCCACCACGTTAGCGGGAGGCAGAAATGAGCAGTTCTTC

size: .
D: .
J: TRBJ2-7
V: TRBV2
CDR3: CASRGDDYEQYF
DNA: TGTGCCAGCAGGGGGGACGACTACGAGCAGTACTTC

size: .
D: TRBD2
J: TRBJ2-1
V: TRBV9
CDR3: CASSPEEAGGRHEQFF
DNA: TGTGCCAGCAGCCCAGAGGAGGCGGGGGGCCGGCATGAGCAGTTCTTC

size: .
D: .
J: TRBJ2-5
V: TRBV6-5
CDR3: CASTPRVTETQYF
DNA: TGTGCCAGCACCCCCCGTGTTACAGAGACCCAGTACTTC

size: once
D: TRBD1
J: TRBJ1-2
V: TRBV7-2
CDR3: CASSRDRGNYGYTF
DNA: TGTGCCAGCAGCAGAGACAGGGGGAACTATGGCTACACCTTC

size: .
D: TRBD2
J: TRBJ2-5
V: TRBV19
CDR3: CASSSRAVSGETQYF
DNA: TGTGCCAGTAGCTCCAGGGCAGTTAGCGGGGAGACCCAGTACTTC

size: .
D: TRBD1
J: TRBJ1-2
V: TRBV28
CDR3: CASSPSTGNYGYTF
DNA: TGTGCCAGCAGTCCATCGACAGGGAACTATGGCTACACCTTC

size: few
D: .
J: TRBJ1-1
V: TRBV19
CDR3: CASGTALGAEAFF
DNA: TGTGCCAGTGGGACGGCACTTGGGGCTGAAGCTTTCTTT

size: .
D: TRBD1
J: TRBJ1-2
V: TRBV30
CDR3: CAWRGRGPDYGYTF
DNA: TGTGCCTGGAGGGGCAGGGGGCCAGACTATGGCTACACCTTC

size: .
D: .
J: TRBJ2-3
V: TRBV7-3
CDR3: CASPPSRVTDTQYF
DNA: TGTGCCAGCCCCCCAAGCAGGGTCACAGATACGCAGTATTTT

size: .
D: TRBD2
J: TRBJ2-3
V: TRBV5-1
CDR3: CASSPQPLAGVNTDTQYF
DNA: TGCGCCAGCAGCCCTCAACCTTTAGCGGGGGTGAACACAGATACGCAGTATTTT

size: .
D: .
J: TRBJ1-2
V: TRBV9
CDR3: CASSVDSTYGYTF
DNA: TGTGCCAGCAGCGTAGACAGCACCTATGGCTACACCTTC

size: .
D: TRBD2
J: TRBJ2-5
V: TRBV2
CDR3: CASSAGTSGSKETQYF
DNA: TGTGCCAGCAGCGCCGGGACTAGCGGGTCGAAAGAGACCCAGTACTTC

size: .
D: .
J: TRBJ2-7
V: TRBV15
CDR3: CATSPMSRREQYF
DNA: TGTGCCACCAGTCCTATGTCGCGTCGGGAGCAGTACTTC

size: .
D: .
J: TRBJ2-5
V: TRBV15
CDR3: CATSTSTGTQYF
DNA: TGTGCCACCAGCACATCAACCGGGACCCAGTACTTC

size: .
D: TRBD1
J: TRBJ1-2
V: TRBV2
CDR3: CASRPGQFYGYTF
DNA: TGTGCCAGCAGACCGGGACAGTTCTATGGCTACACCTTC

size: .
D: .
J: TRBJ1-1
V: TRBV15
CDR3: CATFRGAEAFF
DNA: TGTGCCACCTTTCGAGGGGCTGAAGCTTTCTTT

size: .
D: TRBD1
J: TRBJ2-1
V: TRBV29-1
CDR3: CSVDPGQSSYNEQFF
DNA: TGCAGCGTGGACCCGGGACAGTCCTCCTACAATGAGCAGTTCTTC

size: .
D: .
J: TRBJ2-7
V: TRBV11-3
CDR3: CASSLGCCYEQYF
DNA: TGTGCCAGCAGCTTAGGCTGTTGCTACGAGCAGTACTTC

size: .
D: TRBD2
J: TRBJ2-7
V: TRBV6-1
CDR3: CASSDHFSGGTSYEQYF
DNA: TGTGCCAGCAGTGATCATTTTAGCGGGGGGACATCCTACGAGCAGTACTTC

size: once
D: .
J: TRBJ1-2
V: TRBV4-2
CDR3: CASSQDGVPADGYTF
DNA: TGTGCCAGCAGCCAAGATGGGGTCCCGGCGGATGGCTACACCTTC

size: .
D: .
J: TRBJ2-2
V: TRBV5-4
CDR3: CASSLAGVGTGELFF
DNA: TGTGCCAGCAGCTTGGCCGGGGTCGGCACCGGGGAGCTGTTTTTT

size: .
D: .
J: TRBJ2-1
V: TRBV6-5
CDR3: CASSYSRGRAPNEQFF
DNA: TGTGCCAGCAGTTACTCGAGGGGGAGGGCCCCCAACGAGCAGTTCTTC